This T cell receptor beta chain derives from a study of T cell responses to AZD1222 COVID-19 vaccine. Looking at the study overall: The study pooled second doses at about 4 or about 12 weeks.

Study-wide results and limits: Donor demographics were predominantly white British with a female majority; clonal diversity may be underestimated. None of the repertoires were sampled until the peak T cell response had passed. Mapped onto spike, vaccine-associated CD4 TCRs spanned it and were dominant at 160-218 and 743-854.

Notes on this clone: Antigen specificity is unknown.

Sequenced by immunoSEQ multiplex PCR; TCRdb stores in-frame clones only, minus some. The repertoire has about 120,000 clones, more than 80% of them found once; the top ten carry under 3.5%. Germline CDR1 reads LNHDA; CDR2 reads SQIVND (reference sequence). This CDR3 contains 10 residues. V dropped 3 bases and J dropped 7 bases, with 3 bases sitting between them. This clonotype originated in an adult in good health. The sequenced sample was peripheral blood, obtained on day 0 of AZD1222 vaccination. The chain uses TRBV19 and TRBJ1-1; no definite D call. CDR3 nucleotide sequence: TGTGCCAGTAGTATTCTTGAAGCTTTCTTT. Protein sequence: CASSILEAFF.